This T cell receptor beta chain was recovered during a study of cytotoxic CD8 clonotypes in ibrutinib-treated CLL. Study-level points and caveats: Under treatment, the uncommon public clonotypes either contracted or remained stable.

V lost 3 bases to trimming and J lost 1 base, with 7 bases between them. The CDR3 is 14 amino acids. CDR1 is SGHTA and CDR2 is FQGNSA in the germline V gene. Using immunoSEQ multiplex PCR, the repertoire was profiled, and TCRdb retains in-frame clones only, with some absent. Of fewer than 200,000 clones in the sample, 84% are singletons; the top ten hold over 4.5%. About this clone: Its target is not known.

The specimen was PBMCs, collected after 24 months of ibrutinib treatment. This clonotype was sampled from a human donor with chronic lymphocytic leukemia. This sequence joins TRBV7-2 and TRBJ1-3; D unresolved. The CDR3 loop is CASSFRDSGNTIYF. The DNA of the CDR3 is TGTGCCAGCAGCTTCCGGGATTCTGGAAACACCATATATTTT.